The 26 T cell receptor beta chains listed next were all sequenced from one sample in a study of T cell changes during pregnancy in multiple sclerosis. Measured with immunoSEQ multiplex PCR; TCRdb has only the in-frame clones, and not every one. The data show around 40,000 clones, roughly 90% seen once. Sequenced material: CD8+ T cells from peripheral blood mononuclear cells, taken before pregnancy. These receptors were collected from a female donor with multiple sclerosis, enrolled in a pregnancy study.

CDR3 loop: CASTAGGRAGELFF. Written as DNA, the CDR3 is TGTGCCAGCACCGCGGGGGGTCGCGCCGGGGAGCTGTTTTTT. The gene calls are TRBV9 and TRBJ2-2, with 8 nucleotides matching TRBD2. The ends lost 6 bases at V and 6 bases at J; junction bases unmatched: 7. Germline loops: CDR1 SGDLS, CDR2 YYNGEE. The CDR3 is 14 residues long.

This clone was seen only once. V is TRBV6-5 and J is TRBJ1-1; D remains ambiguous. CDR1 and CDR2 from the germline V gene are MNHEY and SVGAGI. This CDR3 has 15 amino acids. The V end was cut by 4 bases, the J end by 0 bases, with 12 bases between. CDR3 nucleotides: TGTGCCAGCAGTTTAGGGTCCGGGATGAACACTGAAGCTTTCTTT. Amino acid sequence: CASSLGSGMNTEAFF.

This clone has a single count. The V and J genes are TRBV18 and TRBJ1-2; no definite D call. V was trimmed by 0 bases and J by 4 bases, leaving 15 bases between them. The CDR3 runs 16 residues. Germline values: CDR1 KGHSH, CDR2 LQKENI. The CDR3 sequence is CASSPPLDRTSYGYTF. The CDR3 DNA follows: TGTGCCAGCTCACCACCTCTGGATCGGACTAGCTATGGCTACACCTTC.

The J gene is TRBJ2-3, the V gene TRBV2; 9 bases fit TRBD2. The V segment lost 3 bases and the J segment 3 bases; nucleotides outside the gene matches: 10. This CDR3 is 17 amino acids long. Germline CDR1 is SNHLY and CDR2 is FYNNEI. The CDR3, as DNA: TGTGCCAGCAGTGAGGGTCTGGTTGCGGGGGGGACAGATACGCAGTATTTT. Amino acid sequence: CASSEGLVAGGTDTQYF.

This rearrangement joins TRBV5-1 to TRBJ2-1; D gene uncertain. This CDR3 has 11 amino acids. CDR1 and CDR2 from the germline V gene are SGHRS and YFSETQ. Trimming stripped 3 bases from V and 7 bases from J, with 5 bases between. The CDR3, as DNA: TGCGCCAGCAGCTCGAGAAATGAGCAGTTCTTC. It yields the protein CASSSRNEQFF.

The V and J genes are TRBV6-5 and TRBJ2-1, with 8 bases identical to TRBD2. Trimming took 7 bases from V and 3 from J; bases not matched to a gene: 5. Germline loops: CDR1 MNHEY, CDR2 SVGAGI. The CDR3 length is 14 residues. CDR3 sequence reads: CASKPSGLYNEQFF. In DNA form, the CDR3 reads TGTGCCAGCAAGCCTAGCGGGCTCTACAATGAGCAGTTCTTC.

This chain joins TRBV5-1 and TRBJ1-3; TRBD1 is a possible D gene (5 bases). The germline V gene has CDR1 SGHRS and CDR2 YFSETQ. V was pared by 4 bases and J by 4 bases, with 12 bases between. This CDR3 region has 14 residues. In DNA, the CDR3 is TGCGCCAGCAGCCCGGGGGGGATCGGAAACACCATATATTTT. As protein: CASSPGGIGNTIYF.

The CDR3 sequence is CASSLASNTGELFF. The CDR3 DNA reads as TGCGCCAGCAGCTTGGCTTCGAACACCGGGGAGCTGTTTTTT. The chain uses TRBV5-1 and TRBJ2-2; D gene uncertain. In germline, CDR1 is SGHRS, CDR2 YFSETQ. Trimming cost V 0 bases and J 0 bases, with 3 bases left between them. The CDR3 runs 14 residues.

As to this clone: The same CDR3 also results from other DNA sequences found in this sample. This chain joins TRBV27 and TRBJ1-5, with D unclear. Germline CDR1 is MNHEY and CDR2 is SMNVEV (reference sequence). The ends were cut back, 5 bases at V and 0 bases at J, with 5 bases in the middle. The CDR3 sequence is 13 residues long. The CDR3 nucleotides read TGTGCCAGCAGTCGGTATAGCAATCAGCCCCAGCATTTT. Its translation is CASSRYSNQPQHF.

The genes are TRBV7-9 and TRBJ1-2, with TRBD1 identical over 9 bases. Trimming removed 6 bases from V and 6 bases from J; junction bases left unmatched: 2. The CDR3 has 12 residues. The V gene's germline CDR1 is SEHNR and CDR2 FQNEAQ (reference sequence). The CDR3 region is CASSTGGDGYTF. CDR3 coding DNA: TGTGCCAGCAGTACAGGGGGCGATGGCTACACCTTC. Full variable domain (outside the CDR3, taken from reference TRBV7-9 and TRBJ1-2): DTGVSQNPRHKITKRGQNVTFRCDPISEHNRLYWYRQTLGQGPEFLTYFQNEAQLEKSRLLSDRFSAERPKGSFSTLEIQRTEQGDSAMYLCASSTGGDGYTFGSGTRLTVV.

The V and J genes are TRBV25-1 and TRBJ2-5; D is unresolved. From germline, CDR1 is MGHDK and CDR2 SYGVNS. V lost 3 bases and J 7 bases, leaving 15 bases between the germline ends. CDR3 length equals 14 residues. The CDR3 loop reads CASSDPNSAATQYF. The CDR3 DNA reads TGTGCCAGCAGTGACCCGAATTCGGCGGCGACCCAGTACTTC. The full variable domain, its missing parts supplied by reference TRBV25-1 and TRBJ2-5, is EADIYQTPRYLVIGTGKKITLECSQTMGHDKMYWYQQDPGMELHLIHYSYGVNSTEKGDLSSESTVSRIRTEHFPLTLESARPSHTSQYLCASSDPNSAATQYFGPGTRLLVL.

This sequence joins TRBV7-9 and TRBJ2-7; TRBD2 matches at 7 bases. V was clipped by 2 bases and J by 5 bases; unmatched bases: 12. In germline, CDR1 is SEHNR, CDR2 FQNEAQ (reference sequence). CDR3 length: 16 amino acids. For the CDR3, the DNA is TGTGCCAGCAGCTTATCTCCATGGCGGGAGCCAAACGAGCAGTACTTC. This gives the protein CASSLSPWREPNEQYF.

The V and J genes are TRBV9 and TRBJ2-1, with 8 positions matching TRBD2. The CDR3 is made up of 15 amino acids. V dropped 0 bases and J dropped 7; count of bases not matched to a gene: 6. CDR1 and CDR2 from the germline V gene are SGDLS and YYNGEE. The CDR3 DNA reads TGTGCCAGCAGCGTAGACGGGGGGGGAAGGAATGAGCAGTTCTTC. Translating gives CASSVDGGGRNEQFF.

The chain uses TRBV4-1 and TRBJ2-3; unclear D gene. Germline V gives CDR1 MGHRA, CDR2 YSYEKL. The CDR3 has 14 residues. Trimming removed 3 bases at V and 0 bases at J, with 7 bases between. CDR3 sequence: CASSQKTSTDTQYF. CDR3 nucleotides: TGCGCCAGCAGCCAGAAGACTAGCACAGATACGCAGTATTTT.

This chain connects TRBV28 to TRBJ2-7; D may be TRBD2 (7 bases). Trimming shortened V by 3 bases and J by 2 bases, and 14 bases separated the two germline ends. Germline CDR1 reads MDHEN; CDR2 reads SYDVKM. The CDR3 is 15 residues long. CDR3: CASSFSSGTTYEQYF. CDR3 nucleotides: TGTGCCAGCAGTTTTTCGAGCGGGACAACCTACGAGCAGTACTTC.

V usage is TRBV7-9 and J usage is TRBJ2-1; D is perhaps TRBD2 (5 bases). Germline CDR1 and CDR2: SEHNR and FQNEAQ (reference sequence). This CDR3 has 13 residues. V was trimmed by 2 bases and J by 7 bases, leaving 9 bases between them. CDR3 amino acids: CASSLSRGNEQFF. The DNA for the CDR3 is TGTGCCAGCAGCTTAAGTCGGGGAAATGAGCAGTTCTTC.

The rearrangement joins TRBV4-2 to TRBJ2-7; TRBD2 agrees at 8 bases. Germline-derived CDR1 and CDR2 are LGHNA and YNFKEQ. V gave up 0 bases and J gave up 0 bases; unmatched junction bases: 4. The CDR3 runs to 16 residues. This chain's CDR3 is CASSQEFGGASYEQYF. The DNA for the CDR3 is TGTGCCAGCAGCCAAGAGTTCGGGGGGGCCTCCTACGAGCAGTACTTC.

The chain combines TRBV9 with TRBJ1-1, with 8 bases identical to TRBD1. This CDR3 is 15 amino acids long. CDR1 is SGDLS, CDR2 YYNGEE, per germline. J was trimmed by 0 bases and V by 4 bases; bases with no gene match: 5. CDR3 protein: CASSPRTGMNTEAFF. CDR3 DNA sequence: TGTGCCAGCAGCCCACGGACAGGGATGAACACTGAAGCTTTCTTT. The whole variable domain, filled in from reference TRBV9 and TRBJ1-1, reads DSGVTQTPKHLITATGQRVTLRCSPRSGDLSVYWYQQSLDQGLQFLIQYYNGEERAKGNILERFSAQQFPDLHSELNLSSLELGDSALYFCASSPRTGMNTEAFFGQGTRLTVV.

V gene TRBV2 combines with J gene TRBJ2-5; 10 bases are a match to TRBD2. Per the germline V gene, CDR1 is SNHLY and CDR2 is FYNNEI. The CDR3 covers 16 residues. V lost 7 bases to trimming and J lost 5 bases; unmatched junction nucleotides: 13. CDR3 DNA: TGTGCCAGCAACGATCCAGCGGGGGGGCCCGGGGAGACCCAGTACTTC. This sequence encodes CASNDPAGGPGETQYF.

The chain joins TRBV7-9 to TRBJ1-4, with D tentatively TRBD1 (5 bases). The CDR3 runs to 14 residues. The germline V gene has CDR1 SEHNR and CDR2 FQNEAQ (reference sequence). V was pared by 5 bases and J by 8 bases, with 15 bases between. This chain's CDR3 is CASSPRGEDEKLFF. For the CDR3, the DNA is TGTGCCAGCAGCCCCCGGGGGGAGGACGAAAAACTGTTTTTT.

The CDR3 nucleotides are TGTGCCAGCAGCGTAGAGACTAGCGGGAGAAGGGAGCAGTTCTTC. This translates into CASSVETSGRREQFF. V is TRBV9 and J is TRBJ2-1; 12 bases line up with TRBD2. The CDR3 length is 15 residues. The germline V gene has CDR1 SGDLS and CDR2 YYNGEE. Trimming at V came to 0 bases and at J to 10 bases, leaving 5 bases not matched to a gene. The full variable domain, rest sourced from reference TRBV9 and TRBJ2-1, is DSGVTQTPKHLITATGQRVTLRCSPRSGDLSVYWYQQSLDQGLQFLIQYYNGEERAKGNILERFSAQQFPDLHSELNLSSLELGDSALYFCASSVETSGRREQFFGPGTRLTVL.

The rearrangement joins TRBV7-2 to TRBJ2-1; maybe TRBD2 (5 bases). Trimming took 1 base from V and 2 from J, leaving 15 bases between them. This CDR3 contains 17 residues. Per the germline V gene, CDR1 is SGHTA and CDR2 is FQGNSA. The DNA for the CDR3 is TGTGCCAGCAGCTTAGTTTTACCGGGGATAACCTACAATGAGCAGTTCTTC. Its translation: CASSLVLPGITYNEQFF.

CDR3: CASRLESNTMNTEAFF. CDR3 coding DNA: TGTGCAAGTCGCTTAGAGTCCAACACCATGAACACTGAAGCTTTCTTT. The chain uses TRBV12-2 and TRBJ1-1; the table assigns TRBD1, which was not confirmed against the DNA. TRBV12-2 constitutes a pseudogene. This CDR3 is built from 16 residues.

The J gene is TRBJ2-5, the V gene TRBV13, with TRBD2 matching 8 bases. Germline trimming cut 5 bases from V and 1 base from J; bases unmatched to any gene: 3. Germline loops: CDR1 PRHDT, CDR2 FYEKMQ (reference sequence). The CDR3 runs to 14 residues. CDR3 bases: TGTGCCAGCAGCCCACGGGGGGGCCAAGAGACCCAGTACTTC. It is translated as CASSPRGGQETQYF.

The chain couples TRBV5-1 to TRBJ2-7, with TRBD1 matching over 7 bases. Germline-derived CDR1 and CDR2 are SGHRS and YFSETQ. V shed 4 bases, J shed 0 bases, and the junction held 1 base outside the gene matches. CDR3 size: 13 residues. DNA of the CDR3: TGCGCCAGCAGCGGGGACAGCTCCTACGAGCAGTACTTC. Protein sequence: CASSGDSSYEQYF.

The CDR3 nucleotides are TGCGCCAGCAGCCTCGGTCCTTGGACAGGCTATGGCTACACCTTC. This encodes CASSLGPWTGYGYTF. V is TRBV5-1 and J is TRBJ1-2; 7 bases map to TRBD1. The trim removed 4 bases at V and 4 bases at J, leaving 10 bases unmatched. This CDR3 region has 15 residues. Germline V gene data show CDR1 as SGHRS and CDR2 as YFSETQ.